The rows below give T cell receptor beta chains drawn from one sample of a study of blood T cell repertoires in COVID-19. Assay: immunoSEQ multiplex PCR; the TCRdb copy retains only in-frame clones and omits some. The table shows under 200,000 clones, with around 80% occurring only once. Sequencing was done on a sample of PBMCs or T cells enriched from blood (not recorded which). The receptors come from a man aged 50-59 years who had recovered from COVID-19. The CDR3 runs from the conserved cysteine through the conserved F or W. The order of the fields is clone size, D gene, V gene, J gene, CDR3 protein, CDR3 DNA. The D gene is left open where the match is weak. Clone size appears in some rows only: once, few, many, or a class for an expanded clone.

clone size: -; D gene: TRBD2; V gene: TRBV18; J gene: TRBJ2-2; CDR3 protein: CASSPPGLAINTGELFF; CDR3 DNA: TGTGCCAGCTCACCACCGGGACTAGCGATAAACACCGGGGAGCTGTTTTTT
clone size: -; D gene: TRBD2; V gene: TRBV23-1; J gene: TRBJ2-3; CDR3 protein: CASSHASGGVLNTDTQYF; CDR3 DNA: TGCGCCAGCAGTCACGCTAGCGGGGGGGTGTTAAACACAGATACGCAGTATTTT
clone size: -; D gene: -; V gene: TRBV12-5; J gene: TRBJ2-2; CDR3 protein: CASGQATMNTGELFF; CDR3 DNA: TGTGCTAGTGGTCAAGCCACGATGAACACCGGGGAGCTGTTTTTT
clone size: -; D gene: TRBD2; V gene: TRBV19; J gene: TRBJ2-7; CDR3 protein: CASSIALAGAYEQYF; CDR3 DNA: TGTGCCAGTAGTATAGCGCTAGCGGGGGCCTACGAGCAGTACTTC
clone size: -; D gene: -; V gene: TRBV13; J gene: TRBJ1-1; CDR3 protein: CASSLVGENTEAFF; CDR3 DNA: TGTGCCAGCAGCTTAGTAGGGGAGAACACTGAAGCTTTCTTT
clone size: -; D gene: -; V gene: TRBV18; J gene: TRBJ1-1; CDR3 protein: CASSPPNRDMNTEAFF; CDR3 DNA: TGTGCCAGCTCACCACCCAACAGGGATATGAACACTGAAGCTTTCTTT
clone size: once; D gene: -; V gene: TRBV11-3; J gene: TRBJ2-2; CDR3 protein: CASSLDGEDRLNTGELFF; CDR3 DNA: TGTGCCAGCAGCTTAGATGGGGAGGACAGGTTGAACACCGGGGAGCTGTTTTTT
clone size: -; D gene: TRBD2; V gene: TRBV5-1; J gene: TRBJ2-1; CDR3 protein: CASSRLAGNNEQFF; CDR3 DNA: TGCGCCAGCAGTCGACTAGCGGGCAACAATGAGCAGTTCTTC
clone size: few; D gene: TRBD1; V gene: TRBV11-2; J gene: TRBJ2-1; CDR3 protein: CASSLRDRGNEQFF; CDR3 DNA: TGTGCCAGCAGCTTAAGGGACAGGGGCAATGAGCAGTTCTTC
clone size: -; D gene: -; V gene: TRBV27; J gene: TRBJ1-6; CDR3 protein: CASSAQGLGNNSPLHF; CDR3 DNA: TGTGCCAGCAGTGCGCAGGGGCTAGGGAATAATTCACCCCTCCACTTT
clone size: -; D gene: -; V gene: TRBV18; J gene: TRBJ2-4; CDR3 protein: CASSPVPGLAKNIQYF; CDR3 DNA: TGTGCCAGCTCGCCCGTACCGGGACTAGCCAAAAACATTCAGTACTTC
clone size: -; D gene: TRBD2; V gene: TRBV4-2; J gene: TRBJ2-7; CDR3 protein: CASSQEAAGGLYEQYF; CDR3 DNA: TGTGCCAGCAGCCAAGAAGCAGCGGGGGGGCTCTACGAGCAGTACTTC
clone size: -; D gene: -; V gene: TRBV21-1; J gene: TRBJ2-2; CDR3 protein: CASSVPSGGAAGELFF; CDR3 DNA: TGTGCCAGCAGCGTACCTAGCGGGGGGGCCGCCGGGGAGCTGTTTTTT
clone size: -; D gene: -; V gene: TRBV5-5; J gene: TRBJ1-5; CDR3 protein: CASSLAGTENQPQHF; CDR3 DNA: TGTGCCAGCAGCTTGGCAGGAACCGAGAATCAGCCCCAGCATTTT
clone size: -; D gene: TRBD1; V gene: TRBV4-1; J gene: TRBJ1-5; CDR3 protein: CASSQAGQLSNQPQHF; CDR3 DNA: TGCGCCAGCAGCCAAGCGGGACAGCTTAGCAATCAGCCCCAGCATTTT
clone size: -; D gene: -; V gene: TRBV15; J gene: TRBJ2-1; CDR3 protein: CATSRDGRLYNEQFF; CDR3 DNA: TGTGCCACCAGCAGAGATGGAAGACTCTACAATGAGCAGTTCTTC
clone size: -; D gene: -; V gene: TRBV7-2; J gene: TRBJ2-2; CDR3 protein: CASSRNQETGELFF; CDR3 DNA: TGTGCCAGCAGTCGCAATCAGGAAACCGGGGAGCTGTTTTTT
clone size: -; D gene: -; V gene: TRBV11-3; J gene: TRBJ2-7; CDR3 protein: CASSLRRTLGVYEQYF; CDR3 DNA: TGTGCCAGCAGCTTACGTAGGACTCTAGGAGTCTACGAGCAGTACTTC
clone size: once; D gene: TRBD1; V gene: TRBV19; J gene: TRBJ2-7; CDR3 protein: CASRDSGQGPYEQYF; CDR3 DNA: TGTGCCAGTAGGGATTCGGGACAGGGACCCTACGAGCAGTACTTC
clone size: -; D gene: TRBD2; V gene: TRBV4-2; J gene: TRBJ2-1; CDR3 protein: CASSQATGGYNEQFF; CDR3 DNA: TGTGCCAGCAGCCAAGCTACGGGGGGCTACAATGAGCAGTTCTTC
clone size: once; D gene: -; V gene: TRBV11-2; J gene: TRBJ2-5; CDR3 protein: CASSSRRETQYF; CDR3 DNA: TGTGCCAGCAGCTCACGTCGGGAGACCCAGTACTTC
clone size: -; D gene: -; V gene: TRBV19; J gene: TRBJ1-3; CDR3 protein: CASSLLAVSSGNTIYF; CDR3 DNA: TGTGCCAGTAGTCTTTTGGCGGTCAGCTCTGGAAACACCATATATTTT
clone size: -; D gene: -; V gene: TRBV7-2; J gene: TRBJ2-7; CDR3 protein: CASSSRRGMSSYEQYF; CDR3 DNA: TGTGCCAGCAGCTCAAGACGGGGGATGAGCTCCTACGAGCAGTACTTC
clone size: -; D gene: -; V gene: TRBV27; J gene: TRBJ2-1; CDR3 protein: CASSLSIVSSYNEQFF; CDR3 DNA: TGTGCCAGCAGTTTATCGATAGTTAGCTCCTACAATGAGCAGTTCTTC
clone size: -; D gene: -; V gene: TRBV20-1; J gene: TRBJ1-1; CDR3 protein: CSSMNTEAFF; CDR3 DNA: TGCAGTAGCATGAACACTGAAGCTTTCTTT
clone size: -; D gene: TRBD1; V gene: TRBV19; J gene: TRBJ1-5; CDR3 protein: CASSIVTTDRKNQPQHF; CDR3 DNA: TGTGCCAGTAGTATAGTTACTACGGACAGGAAAAATCAGCCCCAGCATTTT
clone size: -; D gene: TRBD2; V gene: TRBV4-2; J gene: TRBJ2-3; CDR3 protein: CASSQDVSGGSTDTQYF; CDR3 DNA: TGTGCCAGCAGCCAAGATGTTAGCGGGGGGAGCACAGATACGCAGTATTTT
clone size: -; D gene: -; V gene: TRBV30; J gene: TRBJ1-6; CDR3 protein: CAWSVGQDNSPLHF; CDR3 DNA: TGTGCCTGGAGTGTAGGCCAGGATAATTCACCCCTCCACTTT
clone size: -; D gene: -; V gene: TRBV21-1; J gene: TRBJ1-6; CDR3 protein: CASSKAGQSYNSPLHF; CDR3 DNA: TGTGCCAGCAGCAAAGCGGGACAAAGCTATAATTCACCCCTCCACTTT
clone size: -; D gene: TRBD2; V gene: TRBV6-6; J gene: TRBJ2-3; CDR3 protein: CASSQRLAGGGDTQYF; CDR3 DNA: TGTGCCAGCAGCCAGCGACTAGCGGGGGGGGGAGATACGCAGTATTTT
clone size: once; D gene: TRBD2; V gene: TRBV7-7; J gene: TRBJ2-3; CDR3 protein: CASSLLAGATDTQYF; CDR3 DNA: TGTGCTAGCAGCTTACTAGCGGGGGCCACAGATACGCAGTATTTT
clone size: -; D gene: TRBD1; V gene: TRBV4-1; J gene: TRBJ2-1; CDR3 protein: CASSQDQWTGGISNEQFF; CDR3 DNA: TGCGCCAGCAGCCAAGATCAGTGGACAGGGGGCATCAGCAATGAGCAGTTCTTC
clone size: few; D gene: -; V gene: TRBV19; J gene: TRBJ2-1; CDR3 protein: CASSPGMDEQFF; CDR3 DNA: TGTGCCAGTAGCCCGGGTATGGATGAGCAGTTCTTC
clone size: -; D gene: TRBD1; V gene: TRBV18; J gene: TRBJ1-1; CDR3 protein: CASSLQGADTEAFF; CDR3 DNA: TGTGCCAGCTCATTACAGGGGGCGGACACTGAAGCTTTCTTT
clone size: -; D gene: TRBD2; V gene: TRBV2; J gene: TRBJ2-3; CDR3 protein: CASSEQRGTTDTQYF; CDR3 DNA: TGTGCCAGCAGTGAGCAGCGGGGGACCACAGATACGCAGTATTTT
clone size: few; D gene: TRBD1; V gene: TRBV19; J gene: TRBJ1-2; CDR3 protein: CASSMGTGSVAYGYTF; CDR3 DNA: TGTGCCAGTAGTATGGGGACAGGGTCGGTTGCCTATGGCTACACCTTC
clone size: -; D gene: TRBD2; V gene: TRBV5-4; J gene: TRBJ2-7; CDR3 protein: CASSLTSGGPEQYF; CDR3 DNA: TGTGCCAGCAGCTTGACTAGCGGGGGACCCGAGCAGTACTTC
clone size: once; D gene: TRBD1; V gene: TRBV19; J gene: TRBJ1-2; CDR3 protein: CASSRGTEISYGYTF; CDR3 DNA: TGTGCCAGTAGTAGGGGGACAGAGATAAGCTATGGCTACACCTTC
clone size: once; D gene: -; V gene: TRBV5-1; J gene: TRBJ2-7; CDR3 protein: CASSLRGQAYEQYF; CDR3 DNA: TGCGCCAGCAGCTTAAGGGGCCAGGCCTACGAGCAGTACTTC
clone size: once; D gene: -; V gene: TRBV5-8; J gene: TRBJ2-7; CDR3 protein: CASRKTFYEQYF; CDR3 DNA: TGTGCCAGCAGAAAGACATTCTACGAGCAGTACTTC
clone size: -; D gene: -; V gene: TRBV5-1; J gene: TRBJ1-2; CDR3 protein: CASSLKQGYYGYTF; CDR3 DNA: TGCGCCAGCAGCTTGAAACAGGGATACTATGGCTACACCTTC
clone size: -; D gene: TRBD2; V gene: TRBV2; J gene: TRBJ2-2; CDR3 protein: CASTAAGGVSGTGELFF; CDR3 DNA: TGTGCCAGCACGGCGGCGGGGGGCGTTTCGGGCACCGGGGAGCTGTTTTTT
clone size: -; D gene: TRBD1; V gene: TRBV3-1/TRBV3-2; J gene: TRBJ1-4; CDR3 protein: CASSQDVTGGGKLFF; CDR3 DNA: TGTGCCAGCAGCCAAGATGTGACAGGGGGCGGAAAACTGTTTTTT
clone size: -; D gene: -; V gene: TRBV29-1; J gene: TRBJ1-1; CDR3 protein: CSVGAQNRQGFF; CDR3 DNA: TGCAGCGTTGGTGCGCAGAACAGACAAGGTTTCTTT
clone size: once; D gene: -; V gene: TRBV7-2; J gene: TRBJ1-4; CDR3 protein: CASSNGGPWGEKLFF; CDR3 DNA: TGTGCCAGCAGCAACGGCGGGCCCTGGGGTGAAAAACTGTTTTTT
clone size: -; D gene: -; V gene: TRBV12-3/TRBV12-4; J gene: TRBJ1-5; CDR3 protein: CASSLGGQQPQHF; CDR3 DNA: TGTGCCAGCAGTTTAGGGGGCCAACAGCCCCAGCATTTT
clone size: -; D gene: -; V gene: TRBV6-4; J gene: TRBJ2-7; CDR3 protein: CASSHSSYEQYF; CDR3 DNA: TGTGCCAGCAGCCATAGCTCCTACGAGCAGTACTTC
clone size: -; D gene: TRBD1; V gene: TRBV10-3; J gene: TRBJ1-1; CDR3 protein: CASRTGTANTEAFF; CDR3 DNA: TGTGCCAGCCGTACCGGGACAGCGAACACTGAAGCTTTCTTT
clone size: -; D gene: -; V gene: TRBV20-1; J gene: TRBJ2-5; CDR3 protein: CSASIGGETQYF; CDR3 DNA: TGCAGTGCTAGTATCGGGGGAGAGACCCAGTACTTC
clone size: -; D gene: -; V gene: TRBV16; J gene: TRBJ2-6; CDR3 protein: CASSQFSGQNSGANVLTF; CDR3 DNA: TGTGCCAGCAGCCAATTTTCAGGACAGAACTCTGGGGCCAACGTCCTGACTTTC
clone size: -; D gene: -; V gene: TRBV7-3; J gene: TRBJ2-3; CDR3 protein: CASSPDYDTQYF; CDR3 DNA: TGTGCCAGCAGCCCCGACTACGATACGCAGTATTTT
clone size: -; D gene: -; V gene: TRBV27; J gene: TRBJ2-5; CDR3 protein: CASRKIQGRETQYF; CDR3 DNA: TGTGCCAGCAGGAAAATACAGGGGAGGGAGACCCAGTACTTC
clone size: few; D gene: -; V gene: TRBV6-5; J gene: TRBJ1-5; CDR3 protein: CASSNRGQPQHF; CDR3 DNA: TGTGCCAGCAGTAACCGGGGTCAGCCCCAGCATTTT
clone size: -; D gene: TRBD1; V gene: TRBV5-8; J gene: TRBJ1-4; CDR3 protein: CASSLGTGVGEKLFF; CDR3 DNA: TGTGCCAGCAGCTTGGGGACAGGGGTCGGCGAAAAACTGTTTTTT
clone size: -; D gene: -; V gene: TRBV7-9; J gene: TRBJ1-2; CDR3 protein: CASSLGVVARYGYTF; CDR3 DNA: TGTGCCAGCAGCTTAGGGGTGGTGGCTAGGTATGGCTACACCTTC
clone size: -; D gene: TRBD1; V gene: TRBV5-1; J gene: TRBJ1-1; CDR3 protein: CASSLLTGGDGEAFF; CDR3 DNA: TGCGCCAGCAGCTTACTCACAGGGGGCGATGGGGAAGCTTTCTTT
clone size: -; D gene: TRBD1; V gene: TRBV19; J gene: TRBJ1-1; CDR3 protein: CASRHRGSPEAFF; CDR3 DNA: TGTGCCAGTAGACACAGGGGAAGCCCTGAAGCTTTCTTT
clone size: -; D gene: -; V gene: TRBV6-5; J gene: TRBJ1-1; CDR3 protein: CASSSLQVLNTEAFF; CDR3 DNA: TGTGCCAGCAGTTCTCTCCAGGTTTTGAACACTGAAGCTTTCTTT